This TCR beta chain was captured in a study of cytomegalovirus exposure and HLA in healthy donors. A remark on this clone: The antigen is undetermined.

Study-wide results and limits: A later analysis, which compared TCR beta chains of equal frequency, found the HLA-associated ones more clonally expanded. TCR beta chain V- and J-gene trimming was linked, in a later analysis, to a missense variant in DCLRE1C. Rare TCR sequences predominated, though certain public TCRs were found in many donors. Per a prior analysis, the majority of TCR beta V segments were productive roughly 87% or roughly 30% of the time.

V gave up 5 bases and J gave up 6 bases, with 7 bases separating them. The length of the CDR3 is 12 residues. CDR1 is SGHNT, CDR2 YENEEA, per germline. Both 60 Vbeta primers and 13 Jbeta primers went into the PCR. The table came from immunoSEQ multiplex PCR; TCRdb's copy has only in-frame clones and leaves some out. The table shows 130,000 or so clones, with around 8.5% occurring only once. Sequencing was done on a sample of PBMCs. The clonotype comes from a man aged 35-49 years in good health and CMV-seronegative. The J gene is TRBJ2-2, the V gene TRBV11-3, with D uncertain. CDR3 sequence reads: CASSLYPGELFF. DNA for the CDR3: TGTGCCAGCAGCCTGTATCCCGGGGAGCTGTTTTTT.